These 27 T cell receptor beta chains came from one sample sequenced in a study of response to subunit inactivated influenza vaccine. TCRdb re-derived calls from the RT-PCR reads in MiXCR, one entry per CDR3 protein. The table has about 500,000 distinct CDR3 sequences, about an eighth seen once. The material was PBMCs from blood, obtained about 40 days after vaccination. Receptors originate from a man between 45 and 60 years old who received an inactivated influenza vaccine.

This clonotype was seen at least ten times. The CDR3 sequence is CASSPATGSYEQYF. The DNA for the CDR3 is TGCGCCAGCAGCCCGGCAACAGGGAGCTACGAGCAGTACTTC. The V call is TRBV4-1, the J call TRBJ2-7; TRBD1 is a possible D gene (6 bases). Germline V gene lookup returns CDR1 MGHRA and CDR2 YSYEKL. V was pared by 4 bases and J by 3 bases, with 13 bases between. This CDR3 contains 14 residues.

V is TRBV20-1 and J is TRBJ2-5, with D tentatively TRBD2 (6 bases). The CDR3 runs to 16 residues. Trimming took off 0 bases at V and 3 bases at J, with 17 bases between the two ends. CDR1 DFQATT and CDR2 SNEGSKA come from the germline V gene (reference sequence). The CDR3 DNA is TGCAGTGCTAGAGATCGATGGGGGGAAAAAAAAGAGACCCAGTACTTC. Protein: CSARDRWGEKKETQYF.

The chain recombines TRBV14 with TRBJ2-2; D might be TRBD1 (5 bases). Germline V gene sequence: CDR1 SGHDN, CDR2 FVKESK. Between the trimmed V and J ends, which lost 1 base and 5 bases, there was a span of 11 bases. This CDR3 is built from 15 residues. CDR3 in amino acids: CASSQVTAPTGELFF. CDR3 bases: TGTGCCAGCAGCCAAGTGACAGCACCAACCGGGGAGCTGTTTTTT.

This clonotype turned up a few times. The chain employs TRBV30 and TRBJ2-1; D call uncertain. V shed 0 bases and J shed 7 bases, with 19 bases lying between them. The CDR3 loop spans 16 amino acids. The germline gives CDR1 GTSNPN, CDR2 SVGIG (reference sequence). This CDR3 reads CAWSVLMADLRNEQFF. CDR3 in DNA: TGTGCCTGGAGTGTACTTATGGCGGATCTTCGGAATGAGCAGTTCTTC.

This CDR3 reads CASSLGVGVPKNIQYF. The CDR3 DNA is TGTGCCAGCAGCTTAGGGGTGGGGGTGCCCAAAAACATTCAGTACTTC. This chain connects TRBV7-2 to TRBJ2-4; TRBD1 or TRBD2 may be the D gene (5 bases each). Germline CDR1 and CDR2: SGHTA and FQGNSA. The germline V and J ends were trimmed by 1 base and 2 bases, with 12 bases remaining between them. The CDR3 extends over 16 amino acids. The full variable domain, in which reference TRBV7-2 and TRBJ2-4 provide the parts outside the CDR3, is GAGVSQSPSNKVTEKGKDVELRCDPISGHTALYWYRQSLGQGLEFLIYFQGNSAPDKSGLPSDRFSAERTGGSVSTLTIQRTQQEDSAVYLCASSLGVGVPKNIQYFGAGTRLSVL.

The chain has TRBV29-1 and TRBJ2-7; 12 bases are a match to TRBD2. The V and J ends lost 4 bases and 0 bases, in that order; junction bases with no gene match: 16. Germline V gives CDR1 SQVTM, CDR2 ANQGSEA. The CDR3 has 19 amino acids. CDR3 sequence reads: CSVAPRGPSGRVSSYEQYF. The CDR3 DNA reads as TGCAGCGTTGCCCCCAGGGGACCTAGCGGGAGGGTTAGCTCCTACGAGCAGTACTTC.

In its sample, this clonotype was seen a few times. The J gene is TRBJ1-4, the V gene TRBV5-1; D call uncertain. The V end lost 2 bases, the J end lost 3 bases, and 2 bases lay between the germline ends. CDR1 SGHRS and CDR2 YFSETQ come from the germline V gene. This CDR3 is 12 amino acids long. The CDR3 DNA reads as TGCGCCAGCAGCTTCCCTAATGAAAAACTGTTTTTT. It is translated as CASSFPNEKLFF.

There are many counts of this clonotype. The rearrangement uses TRBV20-1 and TRBJ1-5; D gene uncertain. The CDR3 consists of 14 residues. V lost 2 bases to trimming and J lost 0 bases, with 8 bases between them. CDR1 is DFQATT and CDR2 is SNEGSKA in the germline V gene (reference sequence). In nucleotides, the CDR3 is TGCAGTGCTAGACCGGGATTTAGCAATCAGCCCCAGCATTTT. It specifies CSARPGFSNQPQHF.

This chain connects TRBV5-1 to TRBJ2-5, with TRBD2 identical over 12 bases. V lost 4 bases, J lost 3 bases, and 7 bases stayed unmatched. The CDR3 totals 16 residues. Germline V gene data show CDR1 as SGHRS and CDR2 as YFSETQ. CDR3 DNA sequence: TGCGCCAGCAGCGCCGGACTAGCGGGAAGGGAAGAGACCCAGTACTTC. It is translated as CASSAGLAGREETQYF.

This clonotype was counted between two and nine times. The rearrangement links TRBV27 to TRBJ2-1; 7 bases line up with TRBD1. CDR3 length: 12 residues. V was pared by 7 bases and J by 8 bases, with 5 bases of the junction left unmatched. CDR1 MNHEY and CDR2 SMNVEV come from the germline V gene (reference sequence). The CDR3 loop reads CASTSGGDEQFF. CDR3 DNA: TGTGCCAGCACCTCAGGGGGTGATGAGCAGTTCTTC.

Only a few counts were recorded for this clonotype. This chain joins TRBV24-1 and TRBJ2-1; TRBD1 aligns across 10 bases. Germline V lookup: CDR1 KGHDR, CDR2 SFDVKD. This CDR3 has 16 residues. V lost 3 bases, J lost 7 bases, and 8 bases stayed unmatched. The CDR3: CATSDPGTGAGNEQFF. CDR3 DNA: TGTGCCACCAGTGATCCCGGGACAGGGGCAGGGAATGAGCAGTTCTTC.

This clonotype was detected a few times. V gene TRBV6-6 combines with J gene TRBJ2-7; maybe TRBD2 (5 bases). This CDR3 spans 12 amino acids. Germline V gene lookup returns CDR1 MNHNY and CDR2 SVGAGI (reference sequence). V lost 7 bases, J lost 6 bases, and 13 bases lay in between. The CDR3 DNA is TGTGCCAGCACTCTACTAGGCACCGAGCAGTACTTC. As protein: CASTLLGTEQYF.

About this clonotype: Mismatch with germline at one junction end may stem from a read error. The chain recombines TRBV28 with TRBJ2-7, with D maybe TRBD1 (6 bases). Per the germline V gene, CDR1 is MDHEN and CDR2 is SYDVKM. CDR3 length equals 14 residues. The CDR3: CASNRQDRLYEPYF. CDR3 in DNA: TGTGCCAGCAACCGACAGGACAGACTCTACGAGCCGTACTTC. Full variable domain (rest looked up from reference TRBV28 and TRBJ2-7): DVKVTQSSRYLVKRTGEKVFLECVQDMDHENMFWYRQDPGLGLRLIYFSYDVKMKEKGDIPEGYSVSREKKERFSLILESASTNQTSMYLCASNRQDRLYEPYFGPGTRLTVT.

This clonotype was seen a handful of times. The chain recombines TRBV18 with TRBJ1-1; the D gene is possibly TRBD1 (5 bases). CDR3 length equals 13 residues. CDR1 is KGHSH, CDR2 LQKENI, per germline. Trimming removed 4 bases from V and 4 bases from J, with 10 bases in between. In DNA form, the CDR3 reads TGTGCCAGCTCACAAGACAGAAGCACTGAAGCTTTCTTT. Translated: CASSQDRSTEAFF.

To note about this clonotype: Its ends do not fully match the called genes, so a read error is possible. V gene TRBV30 combines with J gene TRBJ2-1; D gene ambiguous. The germline V gene encodes CDR1 GTSNPN and CDR2 SVGIG (reference sequence). The CDR3 is 14 amino acids. CDR3 loop: CAWSVSRSYNVQFF. CDR3 nucleotide sequence: TGTGCCTGGAGTGTAAGCAGGTCCTACAATGTGCAGTTCTTC.

This clonotype was found many times. The chain joins TRBV29-1 to TRBJ2-2; 10 nucleotides match TRBD2. This CDR3 is 13 amino acids long. CDR1 SQVTM and CDR2 ANQGSEA come from the germline V gene. Germline trimming cut 6 bases from V and 7 bases from J; bases unmatched to any gene: 5. The CDR3 loop is CSVSGGVGGELFF. The CDR3 DNA reads TGCAGCGTCAGCGGGGGGGTCGGCGGGGAGCTGTTTTTT.

This chain links TRBV20-1 with TRBJ2-7, with TRBD2 matching 9 bases. V dropped 0 bases and J dropped 0; count of bases not matched to a gene: 6. The CDR3 length is 16 residues. CDR1 and CDR2 (germline): DFQATT, SNEGSKA (reference sequence). The CDR3 DNA follows: TGCAGTGCTAGAGAACTAGCGGGTTATAGCTCCTACGAGCAGTACTTC. As protein: CSARELAGYSSYEQYF.

The chain is built from TRBV29-1 and TRBJ2-7, with no clear D. CDR3 size: 13 residues. Trimming removed 6 bases from V and 2 bases from J, with 14 bases in between. Germline CDR1 SQVTM, CDR2 ANQGSEA. The CDR3 here is CSVGSRLTYEQYF. CDR3 nucleotides: TGCAGCGTGGGCTCCAGACTGACCTACGAGCAGTACTTC.

This clonotype was recorded at least ten times. The V call is TRBV12-3 or TRBV12-4, the J call TRBJ1-1; D is perhaps TRBD1 (6 bases). The CDR3 is 14 amino acids. V was trimmed by 6 bases and J by 1 base, leaving 12 bases between them. The CDR3 region is CASRVTGWNTEAFF. The CDR3 nucleotides read TGTGCCAGCAGGGTAACAGGGTGGAACACTGAAGCTTTCTTT.

This clonotype has a count of ten or more. This chain connects TRBV9 to TRBJ2-3; perhaps TRBD2 as D (6 bases). V was clipped by 0 bases and J by 0 bases, with 8 bases between them. Germline CDR1 and CDR2: SGDLS and YYNGEE. There are 15 residues in the CDR3. CDR3 residues: CASSVGGVSTDTQYF. The CDR3 DNA reads TGTGCCAGCAGCGTAGGCGGGGTGAGCACAGATACGCAGTATTTT.

This clonotype has at least ten counts. The chain recombines TRBV5-1 with TRBJ1-4; no firm D call. V was trimmed by 0 bases and J by 8 bases, leaving 8 bases between them. Germline CDR1 reads SGHRS; CDR2 reads YFSETQ. This CDR3 region has 13 residues. In DNA form, the CDR3 reads TGCGCCAGCAGCTTGGGAGCGAGAGAAAAACTGTTTTTT. This gives the protein CASSLGAREKLFF.

This clonotype was observed a few times. The gene calls are TRBV10-3 and TRBJ1-2, with TRBD1 matching 7 bases. This CDR3 has 14 residues. The germline gives CDR1 ENHRY, CDR2 SYGVKD. V lost 6 bases to trimming and J lost 6 bases; unmatched junction nucleotides: 10. This CDR3 is CAIRSTGPMNGYTF. For the CDR3, the DNA is TGTGCCATCAGATCGACAGGGCCCATGAATGGCTACACCTTC.

This clonotype was counted between two and nine times. The J gene is TRBJ2-1, the V gene TRBV7-9; 10 bases align to TRBD2. Trimming at V came to 5 bases and at J to 2 bases, leaving 3 bases not matched to a gene. The CDR3 is 15 residues long. Germline loops: CDR1 SEHNR, CDR2 FQNEAQ (reference sequence). The CDR3 region is CASSRLAGPYNEQFF. The CDR3 DNA follows: TGTGCCAGCAGCCGACTAGCGGGTCCCTACAATGAGCAGTTCTTC. The full variable domain, rest sourced from reference TRBV7-9 and TRBJ2-1, is DTGVSQNPRHKITKRGQNVTFRCDPISEHNRLYWYRQTLGQGPEFLTYFQNEAQLEKSRLLSDRFSAERPKGSFSTLEIQRTEQGDSAMYLCASSRLAGPYNEQFFGPGTRLTVL.

The chain has TRBV19 and TRBJ2-7, with 8 bases lining up with TRBD1. J was trimmed by 0 bases and V by 10 bases; bases with no gene match: 5. The CDR3 totals 13 residues. CDR1 LNHDA and CDR2 SQIVND come from the germline V gene (reference sequence). The CDR3, as DNA: TGTGCCACCCGACAGGGGAGCTCCTACGAGCAGTACTTC. It yields the protein CATRQGSSYEQYF.

This clonotype was seen a few times. The V call is TRBV14, the J call TRBJ1-1; D is undetermined. V lost 3 bases, J lost 8 bases, and 10 bases lay in between. The CDR3 loop spans 12 amino acids. From germline, CDR1 is SGHDN and CDR2 FVKESK. The CDR3: CASSQWQTEAFF. The CDR3 DNA follows: TGTGCCAGCAGCCAGTGGCAGACAGAAGCTTTCTTT.

J is TRBJ2-3 and V is TRBV11-2; TRBD2 matches at 8 bases. Trimming took 4 bases from V and 2 from J; bases not matched to a gene: 8. Per germline, CDR1 SGHAT and CDR2 FQNNGV. The CDR3 sequence is 16 residues long. CDR3 bases: TGTGCCAGCAGCTCCCCGGGACTAGTCCTCACAGATACGCAGTATTTT. It yields the protein CASSSPGLVLTDTQYF.

There are many counts of this clonotype. The genes are TRBV7-2 and TRBJ2-7, with 8 bases lining up with TRBD1. V dropped 4 bases and J dropped 3; count of bases not matched to a gene: 2. The CDR3 totals 13 residues. Germline CDR1 is SGHTA and CDR2 is FQGNSA. The CDR3 DNA reads TGTGCCAGCAGCTACAGGGGGGACTACGAGCAGTACTTC. This sequence encodes CASSYRGDYEQYF.